Shown below are 8 T cell receptor beta chains from a single sample sequenced in a study of shared clonotypes between healthy human individuals. Only CD45RO-negative cells positively selected for CCR7 counted as naive CD8 cells, so terminally differentiated effector memory CD45RA+ cells were excluded. Clones were sequenced by immunoSEQ multiplex PCR, and TCRdb holds only the in-frame ones, with some missing. The sample has millions of clones, more than 85% seen once; the top ten hold about 1.5%. Sequencing input: naive CD8+ T cells from PBMCs. These TCRs come from a man between 18 and 29 years old in good health. Some clones in this sample may be carry-over from other donors' samples.

This chain links TRBV7-3 with TRBJ2-1, with TRBD1 matching 7 bases. The CDR3 has 15 residues. Trimming cost V 5 bases and J 2 bases; bases outside gene matches: 6. CDR1 is SGHTA, CDR2 FQGTGA, per germline. The CDR3 here is CASSPRQGTYNEQFF. CDR3 bases: TGTGCCAGCAGCCCACGACAGGGAACCTACAATGAGCAGTTCTTC. The full variable domain, rest sourced from reference TRBV7-3 and TRBJ2-1, is GAGVSQTPSNKVTEKGKYVELRCDPISGHTALYWYRQSLGQGPEFLIYFQGTGAADDSGLPNDRFFAVRPEGSVSTLKIQRTERGDSAVYLCASSPRQGTYNEQFFGPGTRLTVL.

This sequence joins TRBV27 and TRBJ2-2; perhaps TRBD2 as D (5 bases). The CDR3 runs 18 residues. Trimming took 8 bases from V and 4 from J, leaving 26 bases between them. Germline lookup yields CDR1 MNHEY and CDR2 SMNVEV (reference sequence). CDR3 residues: CASLLRWGTQAGTGELFF. CDR3 nucleotides: TGTGCCAGCCTACTTAGGTGGGGTACCCAGGCGGGCACCGGGGAGCTGTTTTTT.

This clone was picked up a small number of times. The rearrangement uses TRBV7-9 and TRBJ1-1; tentative D call: TRBD1 (5 bases). The germline V gene encodes CDR1 SEHNR and CDR2 FQNEAQ (reference sequence). The CDR3 extends over 13 amino acids. V lost 5 bases and J 5 bases, leaving 12 bases between the germline ends. CDR3 sequence reads: CASSIGTGTEAFF. DNA of the CDR3: TGTGCCAGCAGCATCGGGACGGGGACTGAAGCTTTCTTT.

The J gene is TRBJ2-7, the V gene TRBV15; D call uncertain. Between the trimmed V and J ends, which lost 10 bases and 2 bases, there was a span of 18 bases. The length of the CDR3 is 14 residues. Germline values: CDR1 LNHNV, CDR2 YYDKDF (reference sequence). The CDR3 loop reads CAIKLEKGPYEQYF. The CDR3 DNA follows: TGTGCCATTAAGCTCGAGAAGGGCCCCTACGAGCAGTACTTC.

For this clone: Other DNA sequences in the sample encode the same CDR3. The genes are TRBV10-3 and TRBJ2-7; D is undetermined. This CDR3 has 14 amino acids. Trimming cost V 3 bases and J 1 base, with 10 bases left between them. CDR1 and CDR2 (germline): ENHRY, SYGVKD. For the CDR3, the DNA is TGTGCCATCAGTGACGGTAGATATTCCTACGAGCAGTACTTC. Translating gives CAISDGRYSYEQYF.

The chain uses TRBV9 and TRBJ2-1; TRBD2 might be the D (5 bases). V lost 2 bases to trimming and J lost 15 bases, with 15 bases between them. This CDR3 comprises 12 residues. Per the germline V gene, CDR1 is SGDLS and CDR2 is YYNGEE. The chain's CDR3 is CASSVSLGKRFF. CDR3 DNA sequence: TGTGCCAGCAGCGTCAGCCTCGGGAAGAGGTTCTTC.

The V call is TRBV7-3, the J call TRBJ2-3; no clear D gene. Germline CDR1 reads SGHTA; CDR2 reads FQGTGA. The ends were cut back, 5 bases at V and 1 base at J, with 10 bases in the middle. The CDR3 contains 14 residues. The CDR3 here is CASSVGVGTDTQYF. As DNA, the CDR3 is TGTGCCAGCAGCGTTGGAGTTGGCACAGATACGCAGTATTTT.

This chain links TRBV4-1 with TRBJ2-2; a weak D match, TRBD2 (6 bases). The CDR3 is 16 amino acids. V was cut by 2 bases and J by 5 bases, with 15 bases left in between. Germline CDR1 and CDR2: MGHRA and YSYEKL. CDR3 amino acids: CASSQKERVATGELFF. In DNA form, the CDR3 reads TGCGCCAGCAGCCAAAAGGAGCGGGTGGCAACCGGGGAGCTGTTTTTT.